This T cell receptor (beta chain) was profiled in a study of TIL therapy for anti-PD-1-resistant metastatic lung cancer (TCRdb year 2021). About the full investigation: Among the enrolled patients, the median age was around 54 years (range about 35-75), and the median tumor PD-L1 proportion score was roughly 6%. Across the cohort, whole-exome sequencing showed a median non-synonymous tumor mutation burden of about 1.6 mutations per megabase. Tumor and peripheral blood T cell receptor beta sequencing was used to track clonotypes across tumor, expanded TIL product and serial blood samples. The cohort was composed predominantly of lung adenocarcinoma, with a few EGFR-mutant and two ALK-rearranged tumors included, and half of patients were identified as current or former smokers. What the work shows at the level of the full study, not this receptor alone: TIL culture showed high clonal turnover, with many enriched product clones undetected in the baseline tumor, suggesting clonal contraction rather than faithful expansion. The study protocol defined all tumor marker inferences as exploratory. Higher clonality and lower diversity were observed in expanded TIL cultures than in baseline intratumoral T cells (median clonality roughly 6.5% vs 31%, p < 0.0001). Generalizability was limited because the cohort was highly selected, with more treatment-naive, never-smoker and oncogene-addicted patients included than is typical.

The sample's time point label, decoded: pre-treatment sample, taken before nivolumab and TIL therapy. The baseline tumor samples, taken from the same resection that was used to grow TIL, were excised metastases, most often pleural nodules or supraclavicular lymph nodes. Tumors were harvested before any PD-1/PD-L1 blockade; patients then received nivolumab, and those progressing received lymphodepletion, expanded TIL infusion and IL-2. Adults with stage 4 NSCLC were enrolled from 2017 to early 2020 in a dual-center phase I trial. Samples were obtained from a single-arm, open-label phase I trial in which tumor-infiltrating lymphocyte therapy with nivolumab was evaluated in advanced non-small cell lung cancer. Parts of each resected tumor were snap-frozen in liquid nitrogen and kept at -80 degrees C. Tumor regions of interest were selected on H&E sections using laser-capture macrodissection, ground into about 15 mg aliquots, and extracted using Qiagen Allprep kits.

TCR beta CDR3 regions were amplified from genomic DNA with the immunoSEQ v3 hsTCRB kit using bias-controlled multiplex PCR. An Illumina NextSeq 500 was used to sequence the TCR libraries, reaching roughly 1.8 million read pairs at survey level or 5-6 million at deep level. Turning to the authors' computational methods: The immunoSEQ Analyzer software assigned V, D and J genes, filtered out non-productive sequences, and reported clonality. To compare repertoires between infused TIL and blood, productive Simpson clonality was used along with the Morisita overlap index of productive TRB rearrangements. Entries here come from immuneACCESS through TCRdb and include only in-frame sequences with V and J called. Some clones fail to appear in such tables; in the studies checked, an unresolved V gene covers under half of the shortfall, and the cause of the remainder is unknown. That table supplies the V and J calls and clone size; D and trimming were determined from the DNA. In all, the sample holds about 50,000 clones, and over 65% of those were seen once. The ten most abundant clones make up approximately 5.6% of the sample.

This clone has just a few counts. No cognate antigen has been identified for it. No much larger clone exists at a distance of one base, and base qualities are not known. The sequence derives from a person aged 25 to 85 with non-small cell lung cancer. The sample consisted of tumor tissue, taken at baseline.

In nucleotides, the sequence is TGTGCCAGCAGTGAAAAGGGACGGGGTTGGGAGCAGTACTTC. Translated, this gives CASSEKGRGWEQYF. The rearranged segments are TRBV6-1 and TRBJ2-7; the D segment may tentatively be TRBD1 or TRBD2, each giving 5 matched bases. The CDR1 and CDR2 encoded by the germline V gene are MNHNS and SASEGT. V and J are truncated by 2 bases and 7 bases respectively, leaving an intervening sequence of 15 bases. Inclusive of the bounding cysteine and phenylalanine, the CDR3 is 14 residues long. The kept DNA is CDR3 alone, 42 bases in frame from the first base.